This T cell receptor beta chain was captured in a study of tumor-infiltrating lymphocytes in primary liver carcinoma (dated by TCRdb to about 2017). Context from the whole study: Between late 2015 and early 2016, roughly five patients in China with histopathologically diagnosed primary liver carcinoma had surgical resection. For each liver tumor, the study sampled five regions along with adjacent normal tissue and blood, and applied TCRbeta repertoire sequencing, expression microarrays and whole-exome sequencing. The five patients, three men and two women aged 30 to 69 years, had hepatocellular carcinoma (four) or combined HCC and intrahepatic cholangiocarcinoma (one). Each sample produced about 3.5 to 7.13 million productive TCRbeta reads, and read depth showed no significant difference between tissue types. A total of 35 specimens from 5 patients underwent TCRbeta repertoire sequencing, comprising 25 or so tumor regions, 5 adjacent noncancerous liver tissues and 5 peripheral blood samples. The tumors of the five patients were staged as T1-T3 N0M0, with maximum diameters ranging from roughly 4 to 10 cm. High reproducibility was observed for the technical replicate repertoires, with mean shared-clone rates approximately 0.9 and correlation coefficients above 0.95.

What the work shows at the level of the full study, not this receptor alone: Only the TCR beta chain was sequenced, which likely underestimates true repertoire diversity because unpaired alpha chains were not captured. Compared with blood, tumors had a significantly larger share of the repertoire taken up by the top 250 clones (p = 0.039). Pairs of tumor regions showed greater repertoire overlap (mean about 36%) than tumor-adjacent pairs (approximately 17%) or tumor-blood pairs (roughly 14%), which is consistent with antigen-driven expansion. Only a few patients were included in the study, and the authors note that the findings should be validated in a larger study. Bulk unsorted samples precluded comparing CD4+ and CD8+ T cell repertoires.

Worth noting for this clonotype: The antigen this receptor binds is unknown. Within one base of it there is no much larger clone, and no base qualities were kept.

Using a constant-region primer and ProtoScript II reverse transcriptase, TCRbeta-specific cDNA was reverse-transcribed from about 460 ng total RNA. The TCRbeta libraries were prepared through three rounds of nested multiplex PCR following a slightly modified ARM-PCR procedure. Sample barcodes and Illumina adapters were added in a final 25-cycle PCR with Deep VentR polymerase. Amplicons of 200-500 bp were gel-purified with a QIAquick gel extraction kit before sequencing. An Illumina HiSeq 2500 was used to sequence the TCRbeta amplicons, generating 250-bp paired-end reads. In the source study's methods: Quality trimming of reads was performed with Trimmomatic v0.33, and paired reads were merged with FLASH v1.2.11 so that full CDR3 sequences could be recovered. V, D and J germline segments were assigned to the rearranged TCRbeta sequences by MiGEC v1.2.1b. Clonotype statistics and Shannon-Wiener diversity indices were computed with VDJtools v1.0.0. To cut down on sampling bias, every analysis after diversity analysis relied on just the 250 most abundant clonotypes from each sample. TCRdb handled the public reads itself, with Q25 trimming in fastp and clone calling in MiXCR, and kept productive beta chains. Here each entry gathers all rows of one CDR3 protein and keeps the most common genes and DNA. In this record, the V and J calls reflect TCRdb's handling and not the investigators' own analysis. Recorded for this sample are 310,000 or so distinct CDR3 sequences; around 60% of them occurred a single time. About 6% of the sample is held by the ten biggest clonotypes.

RNA from unsorted whole blood was extracted with TRIzol reagent, and germline DNA was obtained with the DNeasy Blood & Tissue kit. Chronic HBV infection was present in the patients, and the patients were treatment-naive at sampling. Before surgery, roughly 4.2 milliliters of peripheral blood were drawn into K2EDTA tubes. Source material: peripheral blood. The TCR was taken from a man in his forties with primary liver carcinoma and hepatitis B virus infection.

This receptor has the CDR3 CASSLESWANTQYF. The DNA is TGTGCCAGCAGCTTAGAGTCTTGGGCAAATACGCAGTATTTT. Recombination connected TRBV11-2 to TRBJ2-3, with the D gene not clear enough to name. From cysteine to phenylalanine, the CDR3 is 14 amino acids long. Just the 42-base CDR3 DNA is kept, in frame starting at base 1. Relative to germline, V is 0 bases shorter and J is 7 bases shorter, with 11 bases between their ends. CDR1 and CDR2 are drawn from the germline V gene: SGHAT, FQNNGV.